These 23 T cell receptor beta chains came from one sample sequenced in a study of blood T cells in healthy people across ages. Using a J-beta primer mix together with a sample-barcoded 5' primer, a second PCR was run for about 6 to 11 cycles. TCRdb re-derived calls from the 5' RACE reads in MiXCR, one entry per CDR3 protein. The data contain over 700,000 distinct CDR3 sequences, about 53% of them singletons. The sequenced sample consisted of blood. These TCRs come from a man older than 75 in good health.

This clonotype has only a few counts. This chain joins TRBV12-3 or TRBV12-4 and TRBJ1-6, with D perhaps matching TRBD1 (6 bases). Trimming stripped 3 bases from V and 2 bases from J, with 8 bases between. CDR3 length equals 15 residues. This CDR3 reads CASSLDSTYNSPLHF. Here the CDR3 DNA reads TGTGCCAGCAGTTTGGACAGCACCTATAATTCACCCCTCCACTTT.

Details on this clonotype: A much larger clone sits a single nucleotide away, making a read error possible. This CDR3 is CASGPRTGGFYNEQFF. The CDR3 DNA reads as TGTGCCAGCGGCCCCCGGACAGGGGGTTTTTACAATGAGCAGTTCTTC. V and J are TRBV27 and TRBJ2-1; 10 bases match TRBD1. Germline assignment: CDR1 MNHEY and CDR2 SMNVEV (reference sequence). CDR3 length equals 16 residues. After removal of 8 bases from V and 4 bases from J, the junction contained 11 bases not matched to a gene.

The J gene is TRBJ2-7, the V gene TRBV20-1, with TRBD2 identical over 9 bases. The germline gives CDR1 DFQATT, CDR2 SNEGSKA (reference sequence). The CDR3 sequence is 13 residues long. The V and J ends lost 6 bases and 2 bases, in that order; junction bases with no gene match: 5. CDR3: CSALIAGAYEQYF. CDR3 DNA: TGCAGTGCCCTCATAGCGGGAGCCTACGAGCAGTACTTC.

This clonotype was recorded a few times. The chain joins TRBV12-3 or TRBV12-4 to TRBJ1-1; a possible D gene is TRBD1 (5 bases). This CDR3 has 13 residues. The V end lost 4 bases, the J end lost 6 bases, and 12 bases lay between the germline ends. The CDR3, as DNA: TGTGCCAGCAGTTCCGGGACGGAGGCTGAAGCTTTCTTT. Its translation is CASSSGTEAEAFF.

This clonotype was counted many times. The chain couples TRBV2 to TRBJ1-5; 7 nucleotides line up with TRBD1. CDR1 SNHLY and CDR2 FYNNEI come from the germline V gene. The CDR3 has 15 amino acids. Trimming took 5 bases from V and 2 from J; bases not matched to a gene: 6. The CDR3 DNA follows: TGTGCCAGCAGTATTTCCGGACAGGGCAATCAGCCCCAGCATTTT. It specifies CASSISGQGNQPQHF.

The chain links TRBV6-6 to TRBJ2-3; D remains ambiguous. The V and J ends lost 8 bases and 14 bases respectively, with 17 bases between them. CDR3 length equals 11 residues. Germline values: CDR1 MNHNY, CDR2 SVGAGI (reference sequence). As DNA, the CDR3 is TGTGCCAGCTCCAAGGGTGGATACGCGTATTTT. Amino acids: CASSKGGYAYF.

J is TRBJ2-5 and V is TRBV6-4, with 12 nucleotides matching TRBD2. With the DNA end fitting TRBJ2-7 better, the J assignment may be wrong. CDR3 length: 14 residues. Germline V gene sequence: CDR1 MRHNA, CDR2 SNTAGT. CDR3 sequence reads: CASSSLAGGNEQYF. CDR3 DNA: TGTGCCAGCAGTTCACTAGCGGGAGGTAACGAGCAGTACTTC.

This chain uses TRBV20-1 with TRBJ1-6; TRBD1 matches 8 bases. The CDR3 extends over 15 amino acids. From germline, CDR1 is DFQATT and CDR2 SNEGSKA (reference sequence). V was clipped by 3 bases and J by 1 base; unmatched bases: 2. The CDR3 loop is CSARDRESYNSPLHF. In DNA form, the CDR3 reads TGCAGTGCTAGGGACAGGGAATCCTATAATTCACCCCTCCACTTT.

This clonotype was counted between two and nine times. The V call is TRBV5-1, the J call TRBJ2-7; D is undetermined. V gave up 4 bases and J gave up 4 bases, with 9 bases separating them. The CDR3 length is 12 residues. Germline V lookup: CDR1 SGHRS, CDR2 YFSETQ. CDR3 region: CASSTSGYEQYF. In nucleotides, the CDR3 is TGCGCCAGCAGCACGTCGGGTTACGAGCAGTACTTC.

The chain uses TRBV7-2 and TRBJ1-3; unclear D gene. Germline CDR1 is SGHTA and CDR2 is FQGNSA. With 5 bases removed from V and 2 bases from J, the gap between germline ends came to 10 bases. The CDR3 is made up of 14 amino acids. The CDR3 sequence is CASSPEGAGNTIYF. The CDR3, as DNA: TGTGCCAGCAGCCCCGAGGGAGCTGGAAACACCATATATTTT.

On this clonotype itself: An end of the junction differs from the germline gene, which may be a read error. CDR3 in amino acids: CSVDAAHTDTRYF. CDR3 sequence (DNA): TGCAGCGTTGATGCAGCGCACACAGATACGCGGTATTTT. This chain joins TRBV29-1 and TRBJ2-3; no reliable D call. This CDR3 region has 13 residues. Germline loops: CDR1 SQVTM, CDR2 ANQGSEA.

This chain joins TRBV20-1 and TRBJ1-2; tentative D call: TRBD1 (5 bases). Germline values: CDR1 DFQATT, CDR2 SNEGSKA (reference sequence). V lost 4 bases and J 4 bases, leaving 16 bases between the germline ends. The CDR3 extends over 14 amino acids. CDR3 protein: CSATPRGGSYGYTF. The CDR3 region has the DNA TGCAGTGCTACCCCGCGGGGCGGGAGCTATGGCTACACCTTC.

The chain links TRBV6-6 to TRBJ1-4, with 8 bases fitting TRBD1. Per germline, CDR1 MNHNY and CDR2 SVGAGI (reference sequence). This CDR3 has 14 amino acids. J was trimmed by 5 bases and V by 7 bases; bases with no gene match: 6. CDR3 sequence: CASTRTGTNEKLFF. CDR3 nucleotide sequence: TGTGCCAGCACCCGGACAGGGACGAATGAAAAACTGTTTTTT.

Of note for this clonotype: Germline and junction disagree at one end, which may indicate a read error. The chain is built from TRBV11-2 and TRBJ2-5; D unresolved. The germline CDR1 and CDR2 sequences are SGHAT and FQNNGV. The CDR3 is made up of 14 amino acids. This chain's CDR3 is CASSFRASQETQYF. The CDR3 DNA is TGTGCCAGTAGCTTCCGAGCGTCGCAAGAGACCCAGTACTTC.

The chain joins TRBV20-1 to TRBJ1-5, with 7 bases matching TRBD1. Trimming removed 0 bases from V and 4 bases from J; junction bases left unmatched: 9. The CDR3 has 16 residues. Germline V gene sequence: CDR1 DFQATT, CDR2 SNEGSKA (reference sequence). This chain's CDR3 is CSARDRNRGVNQPQHF. As DNA, the CDR3 is TGCAGTGCTAGAGATCGCAACAGGGGTGTAAATCAGCCCCAGCATTTT.

This clonotype came up a few times. This sequence joins TRBV3-1 and TRBJ2-3, with TRBD1 identical over 7 bases. Unmatched junction bases numbered 15, after V lost 1 base and J lost 14 bases. This CDR3 spans 15 amino acids. Looked up from germline, CDR1 is LGHDT and CDR2 is YNNKEL (reference sequence). In DNA form, the CDR3 reads TGTGCCAGCAGCCAAGCGACAGGGATGCACAGATACGCGTATTTT. Its protein is CASSQATGMHRYAYF.

The chain joins TRBV21-1 to TRBJ2-7; the D segment call TRBD1 is taken from the table without a DNA check. TRBV21-1 is a pseudogene segment. The CDR3 spans 16 residues. The CDR3 sequence: CASSKVGQGVPYEQYF. DNA of the CDR3: TGTGCCAGCAGCAAAGTCGGGCAGGGGGTCCCCTACGAGCAGTACTTC.

The chain links TRBV29-1 to TRBJ2-1; 11 nucleotides line up with TRBD1. Germline assignment: CDR1 SQVTM and CDR2 ANQGSEA. This CDR3 comprises 13 residues. Trimming at V came to 8 bases and at J to 13 bases, leaving 13 bases not matched to a gene. CDR3 in amino acids: CSTRTGGVETQFF. The CDR3 nucleotides read TGCAGCACCCGGACAGGGGGCGTTGAGACCCAGTTCTTC.

V is TRBV5-1 and J is TRBJ2-3, with unresolved D. Germline V gene lookup returns CDR1 SGHRS and CDR2 YFSETQ. V was pared by 0 bases and J by 4 bases, with 12 bases between. The CDR3 is made up of 15 amino acids. The CDR3 loop is CASSLVGIPADTQYF. As DNA, the CDR3 is TGCGCCAGCAGCTTGGTGGGGATACCGGCAGATACGCAGTATTTT.

V is TRBV29-1 and J is TRBJ2-7; no definite D call. TRBJ2-4 matches the DNA end more closely, so the J call is doubtful. The germline V gene encodes CDR1 SQVTM and CDR2 ANQGSEA. The CDR3 sequence is 14 residues long. The CDR3 DNA reads TGCAGCGTTGTGGGCATCGTACCGAGAAACATTCAGTACTTC. Translation gives CSVVGIVPRNIQYF.

This clonotype was counted a few times. The chain links TRBV2 to TRBJ2-1; the match to TRBD1 covers 8 bases. The germline gives CDR1 SNHLY, CDR2 FYNNEI. CDR3 length equals 14 residues. Trimming removed 6 bases from V and 5 bases from J; junction bases left unmatched: 6. The CDR3 nucleotides are TGTGCCAGCAGCCCCGGGACAGGCAACAATGAGCAGTTCTTC. The encoded protein is CASSPGTGNNEQFF.

The V call is TRBV6-6, the J call TRBJ2-5; 8 bases are shared with TRBD2. Germline V gene lookup returns CDR1 MNHNY and CDR2 SVGAGI (reference sequence). The CDR3 sequence is 14 residues long. The junction had 7 bases not matched to a gene; V was cut back by 8 bases and J by 2 bases. This chain's CDR3 is CASRSSGIQETQYF. The CDR3 DNA reads as TGTGCCAGCCGGAGTAGCGGGATTCAAGAGACCCAGTACTTC.

This clonotype has just a few counts. The chain has TRBV12-3 or TRBV12-4 and TRBJ2-7; D may be TRBD1 (7 bases). V was shortened by 2 bases and J by 1 base, with 15 bases between the two germline ends. The CDR3 length is 16 residues. The CDR3, as DNA: TGTGCCAGCAGTTTAAGGGCGCCAGGGGGGTCCTACGAGCAGTACTTC. Translation: CASSLRAPGGSYEQYF.